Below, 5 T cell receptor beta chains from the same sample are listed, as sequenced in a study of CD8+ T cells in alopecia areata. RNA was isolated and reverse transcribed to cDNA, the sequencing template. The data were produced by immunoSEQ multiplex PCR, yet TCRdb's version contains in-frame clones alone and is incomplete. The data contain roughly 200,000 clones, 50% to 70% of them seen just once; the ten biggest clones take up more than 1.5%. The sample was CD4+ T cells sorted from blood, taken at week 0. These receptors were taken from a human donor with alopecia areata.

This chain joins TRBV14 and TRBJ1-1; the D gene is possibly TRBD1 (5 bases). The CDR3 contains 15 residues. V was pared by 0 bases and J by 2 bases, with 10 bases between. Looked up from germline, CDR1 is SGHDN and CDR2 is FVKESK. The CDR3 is CASSQDPQGNTEAFF. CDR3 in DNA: TGTGCCAGCAGCCAAGATCCCCAGGGTAACACTGAAGCTTTCTTT.

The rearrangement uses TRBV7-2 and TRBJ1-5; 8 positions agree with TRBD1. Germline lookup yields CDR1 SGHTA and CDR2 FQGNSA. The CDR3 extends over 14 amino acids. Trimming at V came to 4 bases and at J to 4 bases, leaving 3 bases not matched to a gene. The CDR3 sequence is CASSWTGLNQPQHF. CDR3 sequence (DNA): TGTGCCAGCAGCTGGACAGGGTTGAATCAGCCCCAGCATTTT.

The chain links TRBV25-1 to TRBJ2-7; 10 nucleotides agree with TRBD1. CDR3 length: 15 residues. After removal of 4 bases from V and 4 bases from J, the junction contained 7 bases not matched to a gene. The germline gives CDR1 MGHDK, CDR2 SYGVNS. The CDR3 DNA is TGTGCCAGCAGTGGAACGGGACAGGGGAGATACGAGCAGTACTTC. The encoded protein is CASSGTGQGRYEQYF.

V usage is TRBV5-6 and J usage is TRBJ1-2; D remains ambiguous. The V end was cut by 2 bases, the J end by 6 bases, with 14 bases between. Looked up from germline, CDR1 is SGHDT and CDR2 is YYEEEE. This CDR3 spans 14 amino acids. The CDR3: CASSFTSPSDGYTF. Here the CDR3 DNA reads TGTGCCAGCAGCTTCACGTCGCCCAGCGATGGCTACACCTTC. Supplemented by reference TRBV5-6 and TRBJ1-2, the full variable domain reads DAGVTQSPTHLIKTRGQQVTLRCSPKSGHDTVSWYQQALGQGPQFIFQYYEEEERQRGNFPDRFSGHQFPNYSSELNVNALLLGDSALYLCASSFTSPSDGYTFGSGTRLTVV.

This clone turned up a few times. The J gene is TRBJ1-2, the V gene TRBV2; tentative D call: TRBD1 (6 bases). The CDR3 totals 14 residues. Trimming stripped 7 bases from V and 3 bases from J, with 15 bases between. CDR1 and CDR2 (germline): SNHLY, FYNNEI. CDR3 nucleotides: TGTGCCAGCACGGCAGGGGCCCTTCACTATGGCTACACCTTC. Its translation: CASTAGALHYGYTF.